This record concerns one TCR beta chain sequence. How the authors handled the data: For nucleated cells, counts were estimated from reference gene primer amplification. Using immunoSEQ multiplex PCR, the repertoire was profiled, and TCRdb retains in-frame clones only, with some absent. V and J calls and clone size are given by that table; D and trimming were obtained from the DNA. The sample includes some 340,000 clones, about 83% of them seen just once. The germline gives CDR1 KGHSH, CDR2 LQKENI. The CDR3 covers 15 residues. Trimming cost V 3 bases and J 8 bases; bases outside gene matches: 5. The data are from a study of blood T cell repertoires in COVID-19. Turning to the study itself: Sites across the United States, Italy and Spain contributed samples from acute and convalescent COVID-19. The cDNA or gDNA used as material had been derived from T cells, B-cell-depleted T cells, or PBMCs.

Input material: peripheral blood. This TCR was recovered from a young man with active or convalescent COVID-19. The rearrangement uses TRBV18 and TRBJ2-1; 12 positions match TRBD2. CDR3 amino acids: CASSPTSGSVDEQFF. The CDR3, as DNA: TGTGCCAGCTCACCGACTAGCGGGAGCGTCGATGAGCAGTTCTTC.